This TCR beta chain emerged from a study of blood T cell repertoires in COVID-19. Looking at the study overall: Acute and convalescent COVID-19 samples came from the United States, Italy and Spain. From T cells, B-cell-depleted T cells, or PBMCs came the material, which was cDNA or gDNA.

The method was immunoSEQ multiplex PCR; TCRdb's version includes in-frame clones alone and lacks a portion of them. The table includes 85,000 to 95,000 clones, 86% detected once. Unmatched junction bases numbered 6, after V lost 0 bases and J lost 0 bases. In germline, CDR1 is SGDLS, CDR2 YYNGEE. The CDR3 sequence is 17 residues long. The source of this sequence is a woman older than 75 with acute or convalescent COVID-19. Sequencing input: peripheral blood. The rearrangement joins TRBV9 to TRBJ2-1; 7 bases align to TRBD2. As DNA, the CDR3 is TGTGCCAGCAGCGTAGCTTTGCGGGAGAGCTCCTACAATGAGCAGTTCTTC. Encoded protein: CASSVALRESSYNEQFF.